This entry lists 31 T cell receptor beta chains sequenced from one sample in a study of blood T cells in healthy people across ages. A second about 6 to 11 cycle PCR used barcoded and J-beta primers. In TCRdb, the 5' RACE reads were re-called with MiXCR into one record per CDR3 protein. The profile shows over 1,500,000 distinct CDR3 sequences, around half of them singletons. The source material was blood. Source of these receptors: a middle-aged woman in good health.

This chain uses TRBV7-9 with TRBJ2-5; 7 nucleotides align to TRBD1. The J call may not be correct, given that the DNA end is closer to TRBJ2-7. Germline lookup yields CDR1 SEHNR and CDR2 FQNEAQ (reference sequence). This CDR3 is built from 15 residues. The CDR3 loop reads CASSIREGGFYEQYF. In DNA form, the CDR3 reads TGTGCCAGCAGCATAAGAGAAGGGGGCTTCTACGAGCAGTACTTC.

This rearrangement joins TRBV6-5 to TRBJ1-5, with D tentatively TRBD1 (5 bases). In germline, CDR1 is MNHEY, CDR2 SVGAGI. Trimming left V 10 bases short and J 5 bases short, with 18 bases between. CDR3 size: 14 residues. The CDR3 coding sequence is TGTGCCACCGCTCAAGGGACGGAATATCAGCCCCAGCATTTT. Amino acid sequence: CATAQGTEYQPQHF.

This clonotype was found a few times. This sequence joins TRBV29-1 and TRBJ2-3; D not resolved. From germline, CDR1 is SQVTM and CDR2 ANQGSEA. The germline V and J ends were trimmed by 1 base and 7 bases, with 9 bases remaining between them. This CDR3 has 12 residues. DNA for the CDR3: TGCAGCGTTGAAGTCAGTGACTATACGCAGTATTTT. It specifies CSVEVSDYTQYF.

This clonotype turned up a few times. The CDR3 DNA reads as TGTGCCAGCAGCCAAGATCAGCCAGGCGGTGGTAAGAATGAGCAGTTCTTC. Translating it yields CASSQDQPGGGKNEQFF. The genes are TRBV4-2 and TRBJ2-1, with D hard to call. The length of the CDR3 is 17 residues. Germline assignment: CDR1 LGHNA and CDR2 YNFKEQ. Trimming stripped 0 bases from V and 7 bases from J, with 19 bases between.

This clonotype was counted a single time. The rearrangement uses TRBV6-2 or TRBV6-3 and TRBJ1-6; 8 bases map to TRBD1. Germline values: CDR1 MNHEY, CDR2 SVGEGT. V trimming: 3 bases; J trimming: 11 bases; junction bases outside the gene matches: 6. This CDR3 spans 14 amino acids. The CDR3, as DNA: TGTGCCAGCAGTTATCATGACAGGGGAACACCCCTCCACTTT. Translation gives CASSYHDRGTPLHF.

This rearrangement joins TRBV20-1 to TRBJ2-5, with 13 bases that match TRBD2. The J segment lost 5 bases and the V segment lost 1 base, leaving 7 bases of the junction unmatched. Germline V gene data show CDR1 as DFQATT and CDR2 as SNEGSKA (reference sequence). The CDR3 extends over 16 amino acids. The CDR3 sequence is CSARGRETSGGETQYF. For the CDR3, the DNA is TGCAGTGCTAGAGGAAGGGAGACTAGCGGGGGGGAGACCCAGTACTTC.

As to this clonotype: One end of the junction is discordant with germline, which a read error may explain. CDR3 in amino acids: CSTRHDRQGLNEQYF. The CDR3 nucleotides are TGCAGTACTAGACATGATCGACAGGGCCTCAACGAGCAGTACTTC. The rearrangement uses TRBV20-1 and TRBJ2-7; TRBD1 matches at 7 bases. Germline V CDR1 and CDR2: DFQATT, SNEGSKA (reference sequence). The CDR3 has 15 amino acids.

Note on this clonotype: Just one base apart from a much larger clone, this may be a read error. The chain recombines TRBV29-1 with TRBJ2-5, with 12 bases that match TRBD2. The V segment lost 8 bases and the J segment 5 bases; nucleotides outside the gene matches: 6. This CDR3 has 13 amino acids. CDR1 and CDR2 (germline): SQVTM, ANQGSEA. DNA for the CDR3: TGCAGCATTACGGGACTAGCGGGTGAGACCCAGTACTTC. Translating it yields CSITGLAGETQYF. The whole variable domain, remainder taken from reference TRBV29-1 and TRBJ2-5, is SAVISQKPSRDICQRGTSLTIQCQVDSQVTMMFWYRQQPGQSLTLIATANQGSEATYESGFVIDKFPISRPNLTFSTLTVSNMSPEDSSIYLCSITGLAGETQYFGPGTRLLVL.

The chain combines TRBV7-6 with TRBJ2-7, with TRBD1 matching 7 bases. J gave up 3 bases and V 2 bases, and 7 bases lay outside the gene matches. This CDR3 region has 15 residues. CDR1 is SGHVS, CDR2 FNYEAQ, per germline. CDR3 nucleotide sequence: TGTGCCAGCAGCTTAACAGGGGCTCTTGGCTACGAGCAGTACTTC. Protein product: CASSLTGALGYEQYF.

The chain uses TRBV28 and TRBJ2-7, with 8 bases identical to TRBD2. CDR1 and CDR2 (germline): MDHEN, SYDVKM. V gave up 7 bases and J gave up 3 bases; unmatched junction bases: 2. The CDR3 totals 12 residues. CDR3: CASTGGNYEQYF. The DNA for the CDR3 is TGTGCCAGCACGGGGGGGAACTACGAGCAGTACTTC.

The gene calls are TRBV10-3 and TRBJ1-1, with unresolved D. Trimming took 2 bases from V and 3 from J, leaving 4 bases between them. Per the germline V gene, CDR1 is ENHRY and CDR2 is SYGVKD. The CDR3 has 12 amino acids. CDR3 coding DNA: TGTGCCATCAGTGAGATAGACACTGAAGCTTTCTTT. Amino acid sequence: CAISEIDTEAFF.

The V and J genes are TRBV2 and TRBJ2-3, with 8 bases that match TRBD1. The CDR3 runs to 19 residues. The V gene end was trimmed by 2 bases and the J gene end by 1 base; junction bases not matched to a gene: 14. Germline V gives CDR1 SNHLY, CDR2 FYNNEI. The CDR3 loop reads CASSEFILAPGGGTDTQYF. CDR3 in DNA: TGTGCCAGCAGTGAATTCATTTTAGCTCCAGGGGGCGGCACAGATACGCAGTATTTT.

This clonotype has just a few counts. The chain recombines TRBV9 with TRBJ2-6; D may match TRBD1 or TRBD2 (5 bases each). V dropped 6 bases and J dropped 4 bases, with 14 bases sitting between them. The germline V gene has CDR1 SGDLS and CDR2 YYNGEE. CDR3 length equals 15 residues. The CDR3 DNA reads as TGTGCCAGCAACAGGAGAGGGTCCGGGGCCAACGTCCTGACTTTC. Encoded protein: CASNRRGSGANVLTF.

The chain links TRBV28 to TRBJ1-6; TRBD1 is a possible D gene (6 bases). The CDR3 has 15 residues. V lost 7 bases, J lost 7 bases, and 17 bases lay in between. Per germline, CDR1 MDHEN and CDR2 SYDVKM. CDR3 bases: TGTGCCAGCATCCTAACAGGGTCAGGGAATTCACCCCTCCACTTT. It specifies CASILTGSGNSPLHF.

Here the CDR3 DNA reads TGTGCCAGCAGCCGAAAACGGACTAGCGGGGACTATGGCTACACCTTC. Its protein is CASSRKRTSGDYGYTF. The gene calls are TRBV4-2 and TRBJ1-2; D uncertain. The CDR3 loop spans 16 amino acids. Deletions cut 4 bases from V and 3 bases from J, with 18 bases between. Per the germline V gene, CDR1 is LGHNA and CDR2 is YNFKEQ.

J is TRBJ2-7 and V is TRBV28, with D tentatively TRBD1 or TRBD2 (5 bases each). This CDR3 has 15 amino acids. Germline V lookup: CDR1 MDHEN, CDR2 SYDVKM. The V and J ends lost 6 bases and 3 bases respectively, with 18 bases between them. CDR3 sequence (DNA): TGTGCCAGCAGATTTGGGGGAACTGTCATCTACGAGCAGTACTTC. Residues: CASRFGGTVIYEQYF.

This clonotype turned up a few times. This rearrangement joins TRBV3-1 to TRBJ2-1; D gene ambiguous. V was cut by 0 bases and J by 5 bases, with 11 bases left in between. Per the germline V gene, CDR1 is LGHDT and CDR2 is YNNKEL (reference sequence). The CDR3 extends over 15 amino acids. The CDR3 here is CASSQDLRRNNEQFF. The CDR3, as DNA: TGTGCCAGCAGCCAAGATCTACGAAGGAACAATGAGCAGTTCTTC.

The CDR3 DNA is TGTGCCAGCAGAAGCCCCCGGGACAGATACAACCAGAACTATGGCTACACCTTC. It is translated as CASRSPRDRYNQNYGYTF. The genes are TRBV28 and TRBJ1-2, with TRBD1 identical over 7 bases. The V segment lost 6 bases and the J segment 2 bases; nucleotides outside the gene matches: 18. In germline, CDR1 is MDHEN, CDR2 SYDVKM. The CDR3 sequence is 18 residues long.

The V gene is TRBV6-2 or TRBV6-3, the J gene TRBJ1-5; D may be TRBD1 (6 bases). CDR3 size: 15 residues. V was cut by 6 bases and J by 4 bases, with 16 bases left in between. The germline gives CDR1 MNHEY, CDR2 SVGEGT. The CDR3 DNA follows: TGTGCCAGCAGAACGAACGGACAGCTGAATCAGCCCCAGCATTTT. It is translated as CASRTNGQLNQPQHF.

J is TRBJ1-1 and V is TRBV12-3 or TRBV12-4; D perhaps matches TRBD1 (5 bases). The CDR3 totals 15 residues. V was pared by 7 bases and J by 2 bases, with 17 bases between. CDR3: CASTRYHGDNTEAFF. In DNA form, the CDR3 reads TGTGCCAGCACCCGATACCACGGGGACAACACTGAAGCTTTCTTT.

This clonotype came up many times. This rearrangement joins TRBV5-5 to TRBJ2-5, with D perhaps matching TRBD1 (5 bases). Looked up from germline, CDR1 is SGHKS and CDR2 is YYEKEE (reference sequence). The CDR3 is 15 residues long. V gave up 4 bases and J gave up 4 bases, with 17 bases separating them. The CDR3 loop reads CASSHFPQGAETQYF. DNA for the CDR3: TGTGCCAGCAGCCACTTCCCGCAGGGTGCAGAGACCCAGTACTTC.

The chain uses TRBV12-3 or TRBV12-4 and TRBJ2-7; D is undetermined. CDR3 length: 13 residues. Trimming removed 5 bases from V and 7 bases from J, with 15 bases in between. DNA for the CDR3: TGTGCCAGCAGTCCCCCGGCAGGCAATGAGCAGTACTTC. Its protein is CASSPPAGNEQYF.

In DNA, the CDR3 is TGCAGTGCTAGAGAGCCAGCTAGTGTCTATGGCTACACCTTC. It specifies CSAREPASVYGYTF. The V gene is TRBV20-1, the J gene TRBJ1-2, with unresolved D. V was shortened by 0 bases and J by 4 bases, with 12 bases between the two germline ends. Germline CDR1 reads DFQATT; CDR2 reads SNEGSKA (reference sequence). The CDR3 consists of 14 residues.

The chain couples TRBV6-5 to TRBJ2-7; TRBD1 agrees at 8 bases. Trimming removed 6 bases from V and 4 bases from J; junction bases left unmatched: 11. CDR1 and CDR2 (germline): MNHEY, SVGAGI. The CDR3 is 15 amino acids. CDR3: CASSSWGTGVYEQYF. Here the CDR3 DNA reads TGTGCCAGCAGCTCCTGGGGGACAGGAGTTTACGAGCAGTACTTC.

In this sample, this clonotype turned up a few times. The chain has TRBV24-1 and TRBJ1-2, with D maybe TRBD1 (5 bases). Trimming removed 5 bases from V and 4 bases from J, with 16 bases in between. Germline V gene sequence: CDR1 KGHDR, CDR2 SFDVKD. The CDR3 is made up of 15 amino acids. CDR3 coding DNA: TGTGCCACCAGTGCCGCGACAGAATGGGGCTATGGCTACACCTTC. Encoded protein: CATSAATEWGYGYTF.

In DNA form, the CDR3 reads TGTGCCAGCAGCTTATGGACGCCTCGGGGAAAGAATGAGCAGTTCTTC. Translation gives CASSLWTPRGKNEQFF. V gene TRBV7-3 combines with J gene TRBJ2-1; a possible D gene is TRBD2 (5 bases). This CDR3 has 16 residues. Between the trimmed V and J ends, which lost 2 bases and 7 bases, there was a span of 18 bases. Germline CDR1 is SGHTA and CDR2 is FQGTGA.

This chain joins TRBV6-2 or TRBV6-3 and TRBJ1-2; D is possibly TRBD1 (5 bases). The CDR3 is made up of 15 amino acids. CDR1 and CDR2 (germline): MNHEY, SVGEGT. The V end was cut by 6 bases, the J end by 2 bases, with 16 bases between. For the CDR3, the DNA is TGTGCCAGCAGGCGCCGGGACGGAGTAAACTATGGCTACACCTTC. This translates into CASRRRDGVNYGYTF.

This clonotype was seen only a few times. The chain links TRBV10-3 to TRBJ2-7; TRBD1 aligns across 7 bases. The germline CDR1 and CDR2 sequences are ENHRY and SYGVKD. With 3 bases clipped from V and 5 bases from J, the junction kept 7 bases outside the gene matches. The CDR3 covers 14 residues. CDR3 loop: CAISEPGQHHEQYF. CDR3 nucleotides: TGTGCCATCAGTGAACCGGGACAGCACCACGAGCAGTACTTC.

Here the CDR3 DNA reads TGTGCCAGCAGTTACAGGGAGAGCTATGGCTACACCTTC. Translating gives CASSYRESYGYTF. The V call is TRBV6-6, the J call TRBJ1-2, with D unresolved. Per germline, CDR1 MNHNY and CDR2 SVGAGI (reference sequence). V lost 2 bases and J 4 bases, leaving 8 bases between the germline ends. The length of the CDR3 is 13 residues.

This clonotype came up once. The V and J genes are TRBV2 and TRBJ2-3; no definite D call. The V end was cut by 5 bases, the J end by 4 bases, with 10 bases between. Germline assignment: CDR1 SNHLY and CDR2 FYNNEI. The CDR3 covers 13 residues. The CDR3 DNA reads TGTGCCAGCAGTAAGTTTGAAGCAGATACGCAGTATTTT. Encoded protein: CASSKFEADTQYF.

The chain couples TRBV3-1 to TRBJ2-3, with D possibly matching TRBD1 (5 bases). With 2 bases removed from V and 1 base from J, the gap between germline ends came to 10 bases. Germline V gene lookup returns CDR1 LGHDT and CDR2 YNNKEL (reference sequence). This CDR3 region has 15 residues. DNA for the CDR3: TGTGCCAGCAGCCAAAGAGGCAGGGGCACAGATACGCAGTATTTT. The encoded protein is CASSQRGRGTDTQYF.